The rows below give T cell receptor beta chains drawn from one sample of a study of blood T cell repertoires in COVID-19. Generated by immunoSEQ multiplex PCR, the TCRdb table keeps only in-frame clones and is missing some. The table has about 53,000 clones, roughly 79% seen once. Material for sequencing was peripheral blood. The source is a human donor with active or convalescent COVID-19. The donor label of this sample is uncertain. Each CDR3 is given with its conserved first and last residue. A D gene is named only where the DNA matches it firmly. The size of a clone is reported for some rows only, either as once, few or many, or as a class for expanded clones.

clone size,D gene,J gene,V gene,CDR3 DNA,CDR3 protein
.,.,TRBJ1-1,TRBV29-1,TGCAGCGTCGGGACAATGAACACTGAAGCTTTCTTT,CSVGTMNTEAFF
.,.,TRBJ2-7,TRBV6-1,TGTGCCAGCAGTGAAGGTAGCTTCGGCGAGCAGTACTTC,CASSEGSFGEQYF
.,TRBD1,TRBJ1-5,TRBV28,TGTGCCAGTAGACAGGGGTGGATCAATCAGCCCCAGCATTTT,CASRQGWINQPQHF
.,.,TRBJ1-2,TRBV4-1,TGCGCCAGCAGCCAATCGGAGGGCGGAGATTATGGCTACACCTTC,CASSQSEGGDYGYTF
.,.,TRBJ1-1,TRBV30,TGTGCCTGGAGTGTACTGGGGCAAGGGAACACTGAAGCTTTCTTT,CAWSVLGQGNTEAFF
.,.,TRBJ2-3,TRBV6-5,TGTGCCAGCATAAGCTCGGGGGATACGCAGTATTTT,CASISSGDTQYF
.,TRBD1,TRBJ1-1,TRBV3-1/TRBV3-2,TGTGCCAGCAGCCACCAGGGGGCGCAAACCAGTGAAGCTTTCTTT,CASSHQGAQTSEAFF
.,.,TRBJ2-3,TRBV27,TGTGCCAGCAGTATAGGGGGAGCGAGCACAGATACGCAGTATTTT,CASSIGGASTDTQYF
.,.,TRBJ2-7,TRBV7-6,TGTGCCAGCAGCCCGGGGGGCGGCTCCTACGAGCAGTACTTC,CASSPGGGSYEQYF
.,.,TRBJ1-3,TRBV25-1,TGTGCCAGCGTCGGGACAAACTCTGGAAACACCATATATTTT,CASVGTNSGNTIYF
.,.,TRBJ2-1,TRBV6-4,TGTGCCAGGGACCCAGGACAGCACAATGAGCAGTTCTTC,CARDPGQHNEQFF
.,.,TRBJ1-3,TRBV5-6,TGTGCCAGCGGTCTGAGGGTCTCTGGAAACACCATATATTTT,CASGLRVSGNTIYF
.,TRBD1,TRBJ1-1,TRBV5-1,TGCGCCAGCAGCTTGGGACAGGGGATGAACACTGAAGCTTTCTTT,CASSLGQGMNTEAFF
few,TRBD1,TRBJ1-4,TRBV19,TGTGCCAGTAGTGCTAGGGGGGGACAGGTCGATGAAAAACTGTTTTTT,CASSARGGQVDEKLFF
few,TRBD1,TRBJ2-1,TRBV7-3,TGTGCCAGCAGCTCCCAGGGGGCGCCCTACAATGAGCAGTTCTTC,CASSSQGAPYNEQFF
.,.,TRBJ1-4,TRBV30,TGTGCCTGGAGTGAGGTACCGGGGTTACTGTTTTTT,CAWSEVPGLLFF
.,TRBD1,TRBJ1-1,TRBV18,TGTGCCAGCTCCTTGGACAGGGGCAACACTGAAGCTTTCTTT,CASSLDRGNTEAFF
few,TRBD1,TRBJ1-5,TRBV27,TGTGCCAGCAGACCAGACAGGGGGGCCTGGCCCCAGCATTTT,CASRPDRGAWPQHF
.,.,TRBJ1-5,TRBV24-1,TGTGCCACCAGTGATCGAAGTTCGGACACCAATCAGCCCCAGCATTTT,CATSDRSSDTNQPQHF
.,TRBD2,TRBJ2-5,TRBV7-2,TGTGCCAGCAGCTTAGTTAGCGGGAGGGCGAAAGAGACCCAGTACTTC,CASSLVSGRAKETQYF
.,TRBD2,TRBJ2-5,TRBV11-2,TGTGCCAGCAGCTTTCAGGGAGGGTGGGAGGAGACCCAGTACTTC,CASSFQGGWEETQYF
.,.,TRBJ2-7,TRBV6-5,TGTGCCAGCAGCCCACCAGGGCTCTACGAGCAGTACTTC,CASSPPGLYEQYF
few,TRBD1,TRBJ1-4,TRBV7-3,TGTGCCAGCAGCCCAGGACAGGTTTCCATTGACCGACGACCCAATGAAAAACTGTTTTTT,CASSPGQVSIDRRPNEKLFF
.,TRBD2,TRBJ2-2,TRBV29-1,TGCAGCGTTGAGTTAGCGGGAGGCGGGGAGCTGTTTTTT,CSVELAGGGELFF
.,TRBD1,TRBJ2-5,TRBV9,TGTGCCAGCAGCGCCCTGGGACAGGGGTCTTCAGAGACCCAGTACTTC,CASSALGQGSSETQYF
.,TRBD1,TRBJ1-5,TRBV19,TGTGCCAGTAGTATAGGGGGACAGGGGTTGCGACAGCCCCAGCATTTT,CASSIGGQGLRQPQHF
.,TRBD1,TRBJ1-5,TRBV28,TGTGCCAGCAGTACCCCCGGACAGGCCCAGCCCCAGCATTTT,CASSTPGQAQPQHF
.,.,TRBJ1-5,TRBV24-1,TGTGCCACCAGTGTTGGCCTAGGGGGTCAGCCCCAGCATTTT,CATSVGLGGQPQHF
.,TRBD2,TRBJ2-7,TRBV7-2,TGTGCCAGCAGCTCCCCGATAGCGGGCAACGAGCAGTACTTC,CASSSPIAGNEQYF